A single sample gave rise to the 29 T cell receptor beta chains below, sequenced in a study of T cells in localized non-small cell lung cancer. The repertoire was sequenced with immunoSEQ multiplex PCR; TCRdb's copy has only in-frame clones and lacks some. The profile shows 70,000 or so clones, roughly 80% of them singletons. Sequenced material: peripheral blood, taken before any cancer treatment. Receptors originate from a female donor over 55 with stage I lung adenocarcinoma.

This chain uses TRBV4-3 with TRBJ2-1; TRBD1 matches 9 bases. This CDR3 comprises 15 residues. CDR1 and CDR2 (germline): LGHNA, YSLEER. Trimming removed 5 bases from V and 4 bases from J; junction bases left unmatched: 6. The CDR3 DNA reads TGCGCCAGCAGCGCCCGGACAGGGGTGTACAATGAGCAGTTCTTC. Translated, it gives CASSARTGVYNEQFF.

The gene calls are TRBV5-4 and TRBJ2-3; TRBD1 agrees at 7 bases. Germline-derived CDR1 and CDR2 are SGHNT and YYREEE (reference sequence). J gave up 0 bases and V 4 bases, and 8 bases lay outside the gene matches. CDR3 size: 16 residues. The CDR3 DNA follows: TGTGCCAGCAGCCAGGGACAGCTCTTGAGCACAGATACGCAGTATTTT. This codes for CASSQGQLLSTDTQYF. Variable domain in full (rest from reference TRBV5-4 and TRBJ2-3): ETGVTQSPTHLIKTRGQQVTLRCSSQSGHNTVSWYQQALGQGPQFIFQYYREEENGRGNFPPRFSGLQFPNYSSELNVNALELDDSALYLCASSQGQLLSTDTQYFGPGTRLTVL.

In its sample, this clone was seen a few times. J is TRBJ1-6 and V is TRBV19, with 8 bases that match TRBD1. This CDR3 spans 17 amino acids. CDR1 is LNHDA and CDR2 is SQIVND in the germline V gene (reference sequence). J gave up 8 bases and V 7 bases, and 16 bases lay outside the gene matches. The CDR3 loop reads CASNSGRGLGSDSPLHF. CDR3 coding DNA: TGTGCCAGTAATTCTGGCAGGGGGCTCGGGTCTGATTCACCCCTCCACTTT. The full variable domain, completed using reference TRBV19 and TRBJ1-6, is DGGITQSPKYLFRKEGQNVTLSCEQNLNHDAMYWYRQDPGQGLRLIYYSQIVNDFQKGDIAEGYSVSREKKESFPLTVTSAQKNPTAFYLCASNSGRGLGSDSPLHFGNGTRLTVT.

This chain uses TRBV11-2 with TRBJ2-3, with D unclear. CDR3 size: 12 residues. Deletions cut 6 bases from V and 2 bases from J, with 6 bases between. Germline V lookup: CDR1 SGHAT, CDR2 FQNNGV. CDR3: CASSFNTDTQYF. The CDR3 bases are TGTGCCAGCAGTTTCAACACAGATACGCAGTATTTT.

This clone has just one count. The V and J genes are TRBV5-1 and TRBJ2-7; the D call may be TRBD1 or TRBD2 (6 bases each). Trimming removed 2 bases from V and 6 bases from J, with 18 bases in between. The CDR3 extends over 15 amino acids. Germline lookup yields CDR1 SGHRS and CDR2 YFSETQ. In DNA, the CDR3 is TGCGCCAGCAGCTTTAGTGGCCAAGGGGGGCTCGAGCAGTACTTC. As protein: CASSFSGQGGLEQYF.

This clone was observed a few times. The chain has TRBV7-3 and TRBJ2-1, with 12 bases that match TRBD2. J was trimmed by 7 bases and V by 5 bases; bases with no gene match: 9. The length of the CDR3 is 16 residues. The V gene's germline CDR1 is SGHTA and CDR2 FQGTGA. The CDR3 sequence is CASSVLAGGMGNEQFF. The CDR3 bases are TGTGCCAGCAGCGTACTAGCGGGGGGAATGGGAAATGAGCAGTTCTTC.

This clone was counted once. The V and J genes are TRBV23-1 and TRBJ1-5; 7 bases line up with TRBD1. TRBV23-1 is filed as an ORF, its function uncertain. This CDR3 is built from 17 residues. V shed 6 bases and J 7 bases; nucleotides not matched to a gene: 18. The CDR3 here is CASSLPATGMERQPQHF. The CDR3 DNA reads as TGCGCCAGCAGCCTGCCTGCGACAGGGATGGAGAGACAGCCCCAGCATTTT.

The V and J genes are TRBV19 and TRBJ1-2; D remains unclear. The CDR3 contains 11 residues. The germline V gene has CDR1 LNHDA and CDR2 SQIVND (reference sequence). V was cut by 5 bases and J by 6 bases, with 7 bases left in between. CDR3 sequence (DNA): TGTGCCAGTAGTTACACGGATGGCTACACCTTC. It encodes CASSYTDGYTF.

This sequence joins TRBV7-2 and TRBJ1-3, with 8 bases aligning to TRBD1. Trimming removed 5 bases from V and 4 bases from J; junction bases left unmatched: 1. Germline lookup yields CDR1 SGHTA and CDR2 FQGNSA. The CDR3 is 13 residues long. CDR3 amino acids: CASSRTGGNTIYF. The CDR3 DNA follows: TGTGCCAGCAGCAGGACAGGGGGAAACACCATATATTTT.

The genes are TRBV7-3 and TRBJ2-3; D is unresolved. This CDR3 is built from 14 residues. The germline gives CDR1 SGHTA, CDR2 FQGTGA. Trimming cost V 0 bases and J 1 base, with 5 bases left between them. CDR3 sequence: CASSLTGGTDTQYF. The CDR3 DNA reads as TGTGCCAGCAGCTTAACAGGCGGCACAGATACGCAGTATTTT.

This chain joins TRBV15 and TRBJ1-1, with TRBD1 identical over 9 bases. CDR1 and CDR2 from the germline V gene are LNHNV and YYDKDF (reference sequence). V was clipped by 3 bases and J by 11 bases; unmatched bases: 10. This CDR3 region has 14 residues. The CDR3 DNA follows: TGTGCCACCAGCAGCCCCGGGACAGGGCGGTACGCTTTCTTT. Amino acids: CATSSPGTGRYAFF.

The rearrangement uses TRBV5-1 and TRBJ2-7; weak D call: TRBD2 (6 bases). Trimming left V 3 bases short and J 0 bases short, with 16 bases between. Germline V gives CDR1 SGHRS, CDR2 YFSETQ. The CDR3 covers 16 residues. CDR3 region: CASSSAHGGSSYEQYF. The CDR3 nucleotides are TGCGCCAGCAGCTCGGCTCACGGGGGTAGCTCCTACGAGCAGTACTTC.

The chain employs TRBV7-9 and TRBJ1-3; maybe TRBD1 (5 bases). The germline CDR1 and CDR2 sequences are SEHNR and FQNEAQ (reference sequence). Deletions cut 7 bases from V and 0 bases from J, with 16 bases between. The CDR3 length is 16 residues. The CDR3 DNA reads TGTGCCAGCACCCCTTTTGGAGGGGACTCTGGAAACACCATATATTTT. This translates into CASTPFGGDSGNTIYF.

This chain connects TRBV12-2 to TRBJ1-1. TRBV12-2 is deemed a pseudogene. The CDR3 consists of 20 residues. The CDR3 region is CASYNVEGRRRSGGYTEAFF. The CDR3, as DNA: TGTGCAAGTTATAACGTCGAGGGGAGACGGAGGTCCGGCGGGTACACTGAAGCTTTCTTT.

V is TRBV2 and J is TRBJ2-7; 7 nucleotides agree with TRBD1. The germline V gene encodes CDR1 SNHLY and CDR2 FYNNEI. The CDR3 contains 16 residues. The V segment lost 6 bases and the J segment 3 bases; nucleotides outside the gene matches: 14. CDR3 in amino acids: CASSRTGLPLGYEQYF. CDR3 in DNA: TGTGCCAGCAGCAGGACAGGACTCCCGCTGGGCTACGAGCAGTACTTC.

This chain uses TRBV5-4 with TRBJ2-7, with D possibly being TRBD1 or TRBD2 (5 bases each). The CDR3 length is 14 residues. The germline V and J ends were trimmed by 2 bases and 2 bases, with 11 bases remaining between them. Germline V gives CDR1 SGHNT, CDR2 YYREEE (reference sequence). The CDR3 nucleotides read TGTGCCAGCAGCTTCGGACGGGGCCCCTACGAGCAGTACTTC. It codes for CASSFGRGPYEQYF.

The CDR3 nucleotides read TGTGCCAGCAGACCTCAGGGAGGCAATCAGCCCCAGCATTTT. Translating gives CASRPQGGNQPQHF. The rearrangement uses TRBV6-5 and TRBJ1-5; possible D gene TRBD1, 5 bases. The CDR3 sequence is 14 residues long. CDR1 MNHEY and CDR2 SVGAGI come from the germline V gene. Deletions cut 6 bases from V and 2 bases from J, with 11 bases between.

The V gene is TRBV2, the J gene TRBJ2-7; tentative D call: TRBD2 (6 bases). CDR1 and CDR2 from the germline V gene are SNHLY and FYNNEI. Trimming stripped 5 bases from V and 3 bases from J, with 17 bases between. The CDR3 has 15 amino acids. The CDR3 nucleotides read TGTGCCAGCAGTCGACCGGGACTGAAAATCTACGAGCAGTACTTC. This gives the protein CASSRPGLKIYEQYF.

CDR3 DNA sequence: TGTGCCAGCAGCCAGCTCTACGAGCAGTACTTC. Translating it yields CASSQLYEQYF. This chain uses TRBV7-9 with TRBJ2-7, with D uncertain. The CDR3 is made up of 11 amino acids. Trimming pared 5 bases from V and 3 bases from J, leaving 5 bases between. Germline CDR1 is SEHNR and CDR2 is FQNEAQ (reference sequence).

CDR3 amino acids: CASSLNLGSDTQYF. The CDR3 nucleotides read TGCGCCAGCAGCCTCAACTTGGGGTCAGATACGCAGTATTTT. The chain has TRBV5-1 and TRBJ2-3; D call uncertain. V was shortened by 4 bases and J by 4 bases, with 13 bases between the two germline ends. Germline assignment: CDR1 SGHRS and CDR2 YFSETQ. There are 14 residues in the CDR3.

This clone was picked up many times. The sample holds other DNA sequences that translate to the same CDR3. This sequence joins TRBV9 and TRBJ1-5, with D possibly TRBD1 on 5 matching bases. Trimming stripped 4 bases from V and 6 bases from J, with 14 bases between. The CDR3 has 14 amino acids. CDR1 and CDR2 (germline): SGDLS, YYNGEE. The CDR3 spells CASSLESQGQPQHF. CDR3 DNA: TGTGCCAGCAGCCTAGAATCCCAGGGTCAGCCCCAGCATTTT.

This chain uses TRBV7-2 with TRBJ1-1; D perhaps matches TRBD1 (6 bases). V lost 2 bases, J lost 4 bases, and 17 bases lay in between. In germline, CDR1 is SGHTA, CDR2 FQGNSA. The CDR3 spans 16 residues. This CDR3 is CASSLRVGQGTTEAFF. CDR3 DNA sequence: TGTGCCAGCAGCTTAAGGGTGGGGCAGGGGACCACTGAAGCTTTCTTT.

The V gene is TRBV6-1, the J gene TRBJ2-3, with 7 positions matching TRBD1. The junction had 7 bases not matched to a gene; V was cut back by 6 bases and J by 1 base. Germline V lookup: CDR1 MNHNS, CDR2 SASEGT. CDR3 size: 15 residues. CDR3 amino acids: CASRIGTDRTDTQYF. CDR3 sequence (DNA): TGTGCCAGCAGGATCGGGACAGACCGCACAGATACGCAGTATTTT.

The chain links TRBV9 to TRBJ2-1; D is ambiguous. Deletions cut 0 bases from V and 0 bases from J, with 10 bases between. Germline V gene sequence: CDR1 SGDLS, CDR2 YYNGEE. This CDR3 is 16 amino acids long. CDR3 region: CASSVDAVTSYNEQFF. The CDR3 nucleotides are TGTGCCAGCAGCGTAGACGCGGTGACCTCCTACAATGAGCAGTTCTTC.

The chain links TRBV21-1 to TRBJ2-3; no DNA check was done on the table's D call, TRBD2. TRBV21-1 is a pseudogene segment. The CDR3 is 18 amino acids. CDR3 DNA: TGTGCCAGCAGCGGCGGAACAGGACTAGCGGAACACACAGATACGCAGTATTTT. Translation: CASSGGTGLAEHTDTQYF.

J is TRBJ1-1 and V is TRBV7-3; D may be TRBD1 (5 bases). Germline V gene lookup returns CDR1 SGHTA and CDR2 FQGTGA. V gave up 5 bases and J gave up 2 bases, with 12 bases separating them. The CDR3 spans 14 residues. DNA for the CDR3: TGTGCCAGCAGCCCCACCGGGACTAACACTGAAGCTTTCTTT. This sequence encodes CASSPTGTNTEAFF.

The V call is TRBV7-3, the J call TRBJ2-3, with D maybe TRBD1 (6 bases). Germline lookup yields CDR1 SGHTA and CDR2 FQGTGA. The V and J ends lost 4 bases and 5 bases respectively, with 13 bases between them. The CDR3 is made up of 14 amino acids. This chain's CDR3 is CASSSRQALDTQYF. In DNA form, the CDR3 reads TGTGCCAGCAGCTCAAGACAGGCCTTAGATACGCAGTATTTT.

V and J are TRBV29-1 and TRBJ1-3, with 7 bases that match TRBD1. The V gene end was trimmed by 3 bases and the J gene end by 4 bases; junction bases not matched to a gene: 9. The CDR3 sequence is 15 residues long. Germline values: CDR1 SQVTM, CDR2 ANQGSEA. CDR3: CSVERQGRGGNTIYF. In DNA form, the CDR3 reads TGCAGCGTTGAGAGACAGGGAAGAGGCGGAAACACCATATATTTT.

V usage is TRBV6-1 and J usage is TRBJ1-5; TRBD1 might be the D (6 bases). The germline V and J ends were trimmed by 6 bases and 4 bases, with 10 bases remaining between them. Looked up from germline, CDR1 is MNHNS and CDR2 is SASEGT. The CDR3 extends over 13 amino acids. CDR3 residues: CASSLDSNQPQHF. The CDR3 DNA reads TGTGCCAGCAGCTTGGACAGTAATCAGCCCCAGCATTTT.